The 9 T cell receptor beta chains below come from one sample, sequenced in a study of beta chain features in type 1 diabetes. cDNA synthesis used the whole RNA isolate, giving expressed TCRB sequences. The repertoire was sequenced with immunoSEQ multiplex PCR; TCRdb's copy has only in-frame clones and lacks some. The sample includes about 900,000 clones, 15% to 20% of them seen just once. The specimen was naive CD4+ T cells from blood. Source of these receptors: a woman aged 18-29 years in good health.

The gene calls are TRBV2 and TRBJ2-3, with 9 bases that match TRBD2. The CDR3 runs 16 residues. Germline CDR1 SNHLY, CDR2 FYNNEI. With 4 bases clipped from V and 6 bases from J, the junction kept 11 bases outside the gene matches. The CDR3 nucleotides are TGTGCCAGCAGTGGCCGTGGCGGGAGGGCCTCCGATACGCAGTATTTT. It codes for CASSGRGGRASDTQYF.

This clone was observed a few times. The CDR3 region has the DNA TGTGCCAGCAGCTTGGGTGTAGGGCTCAGAAACATTCAGTACTTC. Translating gives CASSLGVGLRNIQYF. The V gene is TRBV5-6, the J gene TRBJ2-4; D not certain. Germline lookup yields CDR1 SGHDT and CDR2 YYEEEE. Between the trimmed V and J ends, which lost 0 bases and 6 bases, there was a span of 13 bases. CDR3 length: 15 residues.

This clone occurred a few times. The gene calls are TRBV27 and TRBJ2-6, with D possibly TRBD2 on 5 matching bases. CDR3 length equals 15 residues. CDR1 MNHEY and CDR2 SMNVEV come from the germline V gene (reference sequence). The V end was cut by 2 bases, the J end by 4 bases, with 9 bases between. CDR3 amino acids: CASSLREAGANVLTF. The CDR3 DNA is TGTGCCAGCAGTTTACGGGAAGCCGGGGCCAACGTCCTGACTTTC.

This clone was counted a few times. The rearrangement links TRBV4-2 to TRBJ2-7, with TRBD2 identical over 8 bases. The CDR3 sequence is 16 residues long. In germline, CDR1 is LGHNA, CDR2 YNFKEQ. V lost 0 bases and J lost 4; bases outside the gene matches: 8. The CDR3 loop reads CASSQDSGRVLYEQYF. The CDR3 bases are TGTGCCAGCAGCCAAGATTCCGGGAGGGTTCTATACGAGCAGTACTTC.

The rearrangement uses TRBV7-2 and TRBJ1-2; 7 bases match TRBD1. CDR3 length: 16 residues. J lost 0 bases, V lost 3 bases, and 7 bases had no gene match. Germline CDR1 SGHTA, CDR2 FQGNSA. The CDR3 DNA follows: TGTGCCAGCAGCTTGAGGCCGGGACAGTCTAACTATGGCTACACCTTC. Translating it yields CASSLRPGQSNYGYTF.

The rearrangement uses TRBV18 and TRBJ2-7, with TRBD1 as a possible D gene (5 bases). Trimming removed 3 bases from V and 3 bases from J, with 33 bases in between. The CDR3 has 21 residues. The V gene's germline CDR1 is KGHSH and CDR2 LQKENI. This CDR3 reads CASSPTYLIANQNWGYYEQYF. DNA for the CDR3: TGTGCCAGCTCACCTACTTACCTTATAGCCAACCAGAACTGGGGCTACTACGAGCAGTACTTC.

This chain uses TRBV27 with TRBJ2-2; 7 nucleotides align to TRBD1. V lost 6 bases, J lost 6 bases, and 4 bases stayed unmatched. Germline CDR1 reads MNHEY; CDR2 reads SMNVEV (reference sequence). The CDR3 loop spans 13 amino acids. The CDR3 protein is CASRKQGPGELFF. CDR3 DNA: TGTGCCAGCAGGAAACAGGGGCCCGGGGAGCTGTTTTTT.

CDR3 in DNA: TGCGCCAGCAGCCCTCCGGGACTAGCGAACACCGGGGAGCTGTTTTTT. This codes for CASSPPGLANTGELFF. The V and J genes are TRBV5-1 and TRBJ2-2; 8 positions match TRBD2. CDR1 is SGHRS, CDR2 YFSETQ, per germline. This CDR3 has 16 amino acids. Trimming at V came to 4 bases and at J to 0 bases, leaving 5 bases not matched to a gene.

Notes on this clone: In the same sample, other DNA sequences code for this CDR3. The rearrangement joins TRBV4-3 to TRBJ2-7; D not certain. V lost 0 bases and J lost 4, with 7 bases in between. Germline loops: CDR1 LGHNA, CDR2 YSLEER. The CDR3 extends over 13 amino acids. This CDR3 is CASSQDLRYEQYF. CDR3 bases: TGCGCCAGCAGCCAAGATCTCAGATACGAGCAGTACTTC.